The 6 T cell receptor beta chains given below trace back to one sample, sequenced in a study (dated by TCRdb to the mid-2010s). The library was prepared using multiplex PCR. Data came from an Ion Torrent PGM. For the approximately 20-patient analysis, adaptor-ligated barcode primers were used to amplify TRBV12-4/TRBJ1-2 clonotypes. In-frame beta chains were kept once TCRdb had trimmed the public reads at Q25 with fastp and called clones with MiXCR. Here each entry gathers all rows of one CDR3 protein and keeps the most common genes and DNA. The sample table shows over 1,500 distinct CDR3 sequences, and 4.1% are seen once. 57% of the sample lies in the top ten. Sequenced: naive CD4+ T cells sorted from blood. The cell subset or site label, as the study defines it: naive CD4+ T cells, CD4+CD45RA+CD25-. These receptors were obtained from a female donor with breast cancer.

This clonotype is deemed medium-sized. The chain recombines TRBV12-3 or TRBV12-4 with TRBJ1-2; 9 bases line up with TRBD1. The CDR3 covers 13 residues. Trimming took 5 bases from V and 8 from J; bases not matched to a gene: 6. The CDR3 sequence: CASSPGTGKGYTF. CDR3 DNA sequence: TGTGCCAGCAGTCCCGGGACAGGGAAGGGCTACACCTTC.

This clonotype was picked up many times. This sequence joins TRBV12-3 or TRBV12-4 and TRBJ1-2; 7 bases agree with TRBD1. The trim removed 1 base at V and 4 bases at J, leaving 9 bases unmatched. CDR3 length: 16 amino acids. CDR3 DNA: TGTGCCAGCAGTTTAGTAAGGACAGGACTTCTCTATGGCTACACCTTC. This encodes CASSLVRTGLLYGYTF.

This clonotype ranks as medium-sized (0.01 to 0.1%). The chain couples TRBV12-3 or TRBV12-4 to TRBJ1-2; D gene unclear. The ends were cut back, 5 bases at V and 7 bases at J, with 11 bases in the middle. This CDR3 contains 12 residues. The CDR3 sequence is CASSLSPGGYTF. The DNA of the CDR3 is TGTGCCAGCAGTCTGTCCCCGGGTGGCTACACCTTC.

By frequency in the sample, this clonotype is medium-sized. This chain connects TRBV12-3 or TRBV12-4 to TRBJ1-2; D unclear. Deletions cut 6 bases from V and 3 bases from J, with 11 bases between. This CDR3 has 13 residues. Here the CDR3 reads CASSSGRDYGYTF. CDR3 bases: TGTGCCAGCAGCTCCGGACGGGACTATGGCTACACCTTC.

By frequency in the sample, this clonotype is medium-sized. The DNA of the CDR3 is TGTGCCAGCAGTTGGAGATATGGACAGGGGCAGGATGGCTACACCTTC. It encodes CASSWRYGQGQDGYTF. The V and J genes are TRBV12-3 or TRBV12-4 and TRBJ1-2; 9 nucleotides line up with TRBD1. V was pared by 4 bases and J by 6 bases, with 12 bases of the junction left unmatched. The CDR3 is made up of 16 amino acids.

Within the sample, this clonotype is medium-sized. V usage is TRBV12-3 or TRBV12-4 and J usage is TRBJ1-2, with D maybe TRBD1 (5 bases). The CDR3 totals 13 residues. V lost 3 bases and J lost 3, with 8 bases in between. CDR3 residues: CASSFGADYGYTF. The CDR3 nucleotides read TGTGCCAGCAGTTTCGGGGCAGACTATGGCTACACCTTC.